This entry features one T cell receptor (beta chain) sequence. It lacks a known antigen. Base qualities are missing; no much larger clone stands one base away. Library generation was performed with the immunoSEQ multiplex PCR assay. For the multiplex PCR, a mixture combining 60 forward primers for TCR Vbeta segments and 13 reverse primers for TCR Jbeta segments was used. Amplification of the CDR3 region of rearranged TCR beta genes was performed with a multiplex PCR assay on genomic DNA. On the Illumina HiSeq System, the amplified TCR beta libraries were sequenced as 87-base-pair reads. Per the original workflow: In a later analysis, about 80 million unique TCR beta chains were counted across the approximately 670 repertoires, and approximately 11 million of these chains were shared by at least two donors. Raw reads were error-corrected and collapsed into unique sequences by a nearest-neighbor algorithm in which closely related sequences were merged to remove PCR and sequencing errors. To assign V, D and J gene segments, CDR3 sequences were aligned to IMGT reference sequences. For a sequence to be retained, a match of at least six nucleotides to both a V gene segment and a J gene segment was required. A rearrangement counted as productive if the CDR3 had no stop codons and remained in frame with V and J, and every other rearrangement counted as non-productive. Following IMGT convention, CDR3 was defined as the stretch from the second conserved V-encoded cysteine to the conserved J-encoded phenylalanine. In an earlier analysis of just under 600 of the donors, sequences lacking an unambiguous match to a single V gene segment were excluded. In an earlier analysis of 500 to 750 of the donors, V segments were called functional above 56.7% productive rearrangements and were called segregating when the between-donor standard deviation exceeded 5%. To diagnose cytomegalovirus status from the catalog of TCR beta chain sequences, a statistical classification framework was built. In a later analysis, TCR nucleotide sequences were compared against IMGT/GENE-DB human TR gene sequences so that V and J genes could be assigned. A later analysis assigned CDR3 sequences and most-parsimonious VDJ recombination scenarios with the TCRdist pipeline. In a later analysis, every TCR beta chain was defined by the combination of its CDR3 amino acid sequence and its V-gene family, and reads without a unique V-gene family were dropped. To address suspected cross-contamination and a sequencing artifact, a later analysis removed several hundred highly shared, low-generation-probability nucleotide sequences. In a later analysis, a clonal expansion index was calculated for each public chain from normalized within-repertoire ranks of inferred template counts. A later analysis computed generation probabilities with a VDJ recombination model fitted to out-of-frame rearrangements, and checked the results against IGoR. In a later analysis, hypergeometric tests were used to score TCR-TCR, TCR-HLA and TCR-CMV co-occurrence, with a repertoire-size bias correction applied to TCR pairs. In a later analysis, false discovery rates were estimated by permuting HLA or CMV assignments 20 times. A later analysis grouped co-occurring TCRs with DBSCAN, adding TCRdist sequence similarity when clustering within HLA-allele-positive subsets. Co-occurrence clustering excluded repertoires with fewer than 30,000 or more than 120,000 public chains, plus five with anomalous nucleotide sharing. TCRdb retrieved this table from immuneACCESS and kept in-frame rearrangements only. Not all clones are present; in checked studies, unresolved V genes account for under half, and no reason is known for the remainder. V and J calls and clone size are given by that table; D and trimming were obtained from the DNA. This sample lists 150,000 to 180,000 clones; roughly 79% were detected once. The ten largest clones add up to 2.8% of the sample.

The CDR3 has 16 amino acids, counting the end cysteine and phenylalanine. Only the CDR3 part of the read is kept: 48 bases, read in frame from the first base. CDR1 and CDR2 are drawn from the germline V gene: MGHRA, YSYEKL. Between the V and J ends, shortened by 1 base and 4 bases respectively, the junction contains 16 bases. This sample stems from a study of cytomegalovirus exposure and HLA in healthy donors (dated by TCRdb to 2016 to 2017). Study-level background: An earlier analysis of 587 of the donors reported approximately 300 Gb of sequence data and roughly 110 million unique TCR beta sequences from 150 million to 200 million T cells. Around 330 gigabases of sequencing data and tens of millions of unique TCR sequences made up an early release that covered 500 to 650 HLA-typed donors. Among the roughly 430 genotyped donors, around 81% belonged to the genetic ancestry cluster associated with self-reported Caucasian donors. The study was designed to test whether signatures of past pathogen exposure could be identified by cataloging public T cell receptors. Using immunosequencing, the study profiled T cell repertoires from 666 subjects and related those repertoires to cytomegalovirus serostatus. A separate validation cohort of roughly 110 different subjects was used in addition to the approximately 670-subject first cohort. To predict cytomegalovirus infection status, the study combined high-throughput TCR immunosequencing, statistical association of individual TCRs with disease status, and machine learning. In a later analysis, previously published TCR beta repertoires from several hundred donors were re-analyzed and high-resolution HLA genotyping was added so that TCR occurrence patterns could be studied. Rather than drawing on any new phenotypic data, the later analysis identified candidate immune exposures from TCR beta sequences and the way those sequences occurred across donors. In an earlier analysis of 550 to 700 of the donors, high-throughput TCR beta sequencing was used to judge whether each TCR beta V gene segment behaved as functional or pseudogenic. Alongside the repertoire data, information on donor age, sex, ethnicity and CMV serostatus was compiled. A later genetic analysis used genome-wide SNP genotypes for 398 of the 666 donors, treating that subset as a discovery cohort. Every discovery cohort repertoire had been produced on one sequencing platform. Both class I and class II loci were covered by HLA typing, at four-digit resolution. Typing coverage differed by locus: A, B, C, DRB1 and DQB1 were typed in roughly 629-630 donors, DQA1 in about 550, DPA1 in nearly 610, and DPB1 in just under 490. A handful of DR-DQ haplotypes were handled as single units for association and clustering because linkage in the cohort was strong. On average, 235,054 unique TCR beta nucleotide sequences were sequenced per donor among 398 genotyped donors of the cohort, with roughly 20% of those sequences being non-productive. The study at large found these results: The authors suggested that the approach could potentially be generalized to other disease states and immunological phenotypes. The sequencing pipeline was judged likely to have produced a cluster of highly shared sequence variants as a technical artifact. In a later analysis, HLA-associated TCR beta chains were found to be more clonally expanded and to have lower generation probabilities than equally common non-associated chains. Some IMGT-functional V segments, including TRBV6-2 and TRBV6-3, could not be told apart with the 87-base-pair reads, so those segments were excluded. Because HLA typing was missing for some donors at each locus, association tests included only the typed subset. According to a later analysis, TCR association rates differed among HLA loci, with DRB1 alleles showing the most associated TCRs and HLA-C alleles showing the fewest. When HLA alleles, especially DR and DQ, strongly co-occurred, TCR associations were difficult to assign to individual alleles. Correlated functional status among segregating V segments might be attributable to linkage disequilibrium, but an unknown experimental factor could not be ruled out. A later analysis found that most CMV-associated TCR beta chains appeared HLA-restricted, with HLA associations seemingly driven largely by CMV exposure. Specific HLA alleles were associated with over 15,000 TCR beta sequences at a false discovery rate of 0.05 in a later analysis. The only immune exposure information available for the cohort was CMV serostatus. An earlier analysis of around 600 of the donors showed that most TCR beta V segments appeared in productive rearrangements either about 87% or about 30% of the time, which broadly matched IMGT annotations. This cohort had only TCR beta chains sequenced, and the lack of alpha or paired-chain data limited which features could be detected. The classifier was reported to diagnose cytomegalovirus status with high specificity and sensitivity in both the original and validation cohorts. A later genetic analysis associated a missense DCLRE1C variant with V-gene and J-gene trimming of TCR beta chains, and an independent cohort replicated the association. In vitro tests confirmed that a few of the cytomegalovirus-associated TCR beta chains recognize cytomegalovirus antigens. Most TCR sequences were observed very rarely across donors, whereas some public TCRs were present in many individuals. Presence/absence analyses assumed roughly uniform sequencing depth across donors, an assumption that may not hold. A further reported finding was that TCR beta sequences accurately predicted the HLA-A and HLA-B alleles for most subjects in the first cohort. In the study, some 160 TCR beta chains were listed as associated with cytomegalovirus. The earlier analysis of nearly 600 of the donors excluded 15 to 20 rarely observed V segments, including chromosome 9 orphons, because counts were too low. In a later analysis, several top co-occurrence clusters were reported to appear linked to parvovirus B19, influenza, CMV and Epstein-Barr virus. In a later genetic analysis, fewer N-insertions in productive TCRs were reported among donors in an Asian-associated ancestry cluster than the roughly 710-donor mean.

The cohort consisted of fewer than 700 healthy bone marrow donors. At the time of sampling, every cohort member was nominally healthy, though immune exposures that went unrecorded were likely present. The donor was CMV seronegative and was included in the group of approximately 350 seronegative cohort members. Every donor gave a peripheral blood sample, and the peripheral blood mononuclear cells from that sample were used for TCR beta sequencing. Genomic DNA was extracted from the blood cell samples with the Qiagen DNeasy Blood Extraction Kit. The receptor comes from a man between 18 and 29 years old in good health and CMV-seronegative. Sequenced input: PBMCs. The V and J genes are TRBV4-1 and TRBJ1-1; too little of a D gene remains to name it. The CDR3 amino acid sequence is: CASSQALDGGRTEAFF. The DNA sequence follows: TGCGCCAGCAGCCAAGCCCTCGACGGAGGGCGCACTGAAGCTTTCTTT.